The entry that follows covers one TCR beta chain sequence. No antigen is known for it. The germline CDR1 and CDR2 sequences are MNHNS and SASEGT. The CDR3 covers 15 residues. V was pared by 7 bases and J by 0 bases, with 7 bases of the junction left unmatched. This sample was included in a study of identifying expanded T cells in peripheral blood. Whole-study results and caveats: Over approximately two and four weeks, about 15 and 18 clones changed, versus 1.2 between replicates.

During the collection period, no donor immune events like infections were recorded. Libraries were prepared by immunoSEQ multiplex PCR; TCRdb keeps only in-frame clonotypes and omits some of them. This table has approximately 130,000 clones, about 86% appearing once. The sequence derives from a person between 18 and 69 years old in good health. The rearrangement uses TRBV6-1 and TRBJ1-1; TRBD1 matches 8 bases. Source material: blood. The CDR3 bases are TGTGCCAGCATCGGACAGGGCGGGGTGAACACTGAAGCTTTCTTT. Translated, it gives CASIGQGGVNTEAFF.